This TCR beta chain stems from a study of T cell clonality in common variable immunodeficiency (dated by TCRdb to the mid-2010s). Overall study results and their limits: CVID subjects shared fewer TCRbeta clones with each other than healthy controls did (p < 0.0001). The authors noted that sequencing repertoires of T cell subpopulations would be needed to clarify what caused the increased clonality in CVID. TCRbeta clonality was higher in CVID subjects than in healthy controls (t-test p = 0.018), and the increase was most characteristic of about a third of subjects. Correlations between repertoire features and clinical complications were limited by patient heterogeneity within the CVID cohort. Reportedly, TCRbeta sequences from CVID had fewer deletions and N-nucleotide insertions, and highly modified clones with 13 or more V deletions were absent from CVID. Even though DNA input was the same, control samples had an average of about 80,000 unique sequences each, compared with approximately 32,000 in CVID samples.

Both CVID patients and healthy controls were predominantly of Caucasian heritage. Heparinized peripheral whole blood samples of roughly 5 to 8.5 ml were obtained from each donor. Genomic DNA from adults with common variable immune deficiency (CVID) and from healthy adult controls was used for sequencing of TCRbeta CDR3 repertoires. A total of some 22 healthy adult volunteers (approximately 12 female and some 10 male; age range about 23 to 75 years, mean age about 33) were included in the control group. Diluted blood was density-centrifuged over Hypaque 1077 or Ficoll-Paque to isolate peripheral blood mononuclear cells. Genomic DNA was obtained from unsorted mononuclear cells using either Qiagen column purification or a centrifugation-based method. This clone came up many times. Which antigen it targets is not known. The read halts 3 residues ahead of the CDR3 end, with the missing end drawn from the germline J gene.

Trimming leaves V shorter by 4 bases and J shorter by 0 bases, with the junction holding 4 bases beyond the gene matches. As encoded in the germline V gene, CDR1 is SQVTM while CDR2 is ANQGSEA. The CDR3 measures 14 amino acids from cysteine to phenylalanine. The 33 bases shown cover part of the CDR3, and their frame starts at base 1. For sequencing input, CVID and control samples contributed equivalent amounts of genomic DNA. For every sample, a 60 bp segment covering the rearranged TCRbeta CDR3 region was amplified and then sequenced. The immunoSEQ assay, a bias-corrected multiplex PCR combined with high-throughput sequencing, was used for TCRbeta amplification. The authors processed their data as follows. Every unique nucleotide sequence was considered a clone and was annotated with V, D and J genes, copy number and frequency. Sequences were labeled productive if in frame, and non-productive if out of frame or containing stop codons. As previously described, clonality was calculated on the basis of Shannon's entropy. The predicted amino acid sequences of productive clones were used to derive the mean CDR3 Kyte-Doolittle hydropathy. Using the R hclust function, scaled V gene usage was clustered hierarchically with Manhattan distance and complete linkage. Sharing of clones by CDR3 amino acid sequence was evaluated by resampling 12 repertoires per group over 100 rounds. Repertoires were searched for roughly 70 published EBV-specific and around 230 published CMV-specific TCRbeta sequences. A couple of CVID samples that yielded fewer than 10,000 sequences were excluded from the analysis, so fewer than 45 CVID repertoires were retained. Imported from immuneACCESS, the table was reduced by TCRdb to in-frame sequences with V and J called. These copies leave out some clones; in studies compared against another copy, an unresolved V gene accounts for under half, and the cause of the remainder is not known. That table gives V, J and clone size, and the DNA gave D and trimming. The table puts tens of thousands of clones in this sample, none counted just once. The ten largest make up approximately 3% of the sample.

The chain is made from TRBV29-1 and TRBJ1-2; 8 junctional bases match TRBD1. This sequence originates from a person aged 18 to 75 in good health. The specimen sequenced was peripheral blood mononuclear cells. This receptor carries the CDR3 CSVGEGQANYGYTF. The sequenced part of the CDR3 DNA is TGCAGCGTTGGAGAGGGACAGGCTAACTATGGC.